Shown below are 20 T cell receptor beta chains from a single sample sequenced in a study of Ad26.COV2.S vaccination and SARS-CoV-2 variants. Produced via immunoSEQ multiplex PCR; TCRdb's table is partial and in-frame only. This sample has some 340,000 clones, with around 85% found just once. Treatment of the sample: 15 to 20 received Ad26.COV2.S at low or high dose, single or two shots; several received placebo; per-sample allocation not given. Samples analyzed were those drawn on day 63 after the first vaccine or placebo injection. Sequenced here: peripheral blood, sampled in a trial of Ad26.COV2.S vaccine versus placebo. These receptors were taken from a person between 18 and 60 years old who received the Ad26.COV2.S COVID-19 vaccine or a placebo.

At least ten counts were recorded for this clone. V and J are TRBV7-9 and TRBJ2-7; 10 nucleotides line up with TRBD1. V was clipped by 4 bases and J by 3 bases; unmatched bases: 3. The CDR3 loop spans 14 amino acids. Germline CDR1 SEHNR, CDR2 FQNEAQ (reference sequence). CDR3 sequence: CASSSRTGGYEQYF. The DNA of the CDR3 is TGTGCCAGCAGCTCTAGGACAGGGGGCTACGAGCAGTACTTC. The variable domain in full, completed from reference TRBV7-9 and TRBJ2-7, reads DTGVSQNPRHKITKRGQNVTFRCDPISEHNRLYWYRQTLGQGPEFLTYFQNEAQLEKSRLLSDRFSAERPKGSFSTLEIQRTEQGDSAMYLCASSSRTGGYEQYFGPGTRLTVT.

The V call is TRBV6-1, the J call TRBJ1-3; D not certain. In germline, CDR1 is MNHNS, CDR2 SASEGT. V was pared by 3 bases and J by 0 bases, with 15 bases between. The length of the CDR3 is 17 residues. In DNA, the CDR3 is TGTGCCAGCAGTGACGGCGATCAGGCTCTCTCTGGAAACACCATATATTTT. This sequence encodes CASSDGDQALSGNTIYF.

The rearrangement uses TRBV28 and TRBJ1-1; the match to TRBD1 covers 8 bases. Germline V gene data show CDR1 as MDHEN and CDR2 as SYDVKM. Unmatched junction bases numbered 9, after V lost 4 bases and J lost 2 bases. This CDR3 region has 16 residues. CDR3 DNA: TGTGCCAGCAGTTCCCGGACAGGGTTTGCCAACACTGAAGCTTTCTTT. It is translated as CASSSRTGFANTEAFF.

The gene calls are TRBV10-3 and TRBJ2-5; D remains ambiguous. Germline assignment: CDR1 ENHRY and CDR2 SYGVKD. The V end was cut by 2 bases, the J end by 5 bases, with 6 bases between. This CDR3 has 12 residues. CDR3 coding DNA: TGTGCCATCAGTGAGATCAAGGAGACCCAGTACTTC. Translation: CAISEIKETQYF.

This clone was detected only once. The CDR3: CASSLAKRQWETGNSYEQYF. The CDR3 nucleotides read TGCGCCAGCAGCTTGGCCAAGAGACAGTGGGAGACGGGGAACTCCTACGAGCAGTACTTC. The J gene is TRBJ2-7, the V gene TRBV5-1; the D gene could be TRBD1 or TRBD2 (5 bases each). The CDR3 length is 20 residues. With 0 bases removed from V and 0 bases from J, the gap between germline ends came to 25 bases. Germline CDR1 is SGHRS and CDR2 is YFSETQ.

V and J are TRBV19 and TRBJ1-1; 8 positions agree with TRBD1. Germline V gene lookup returns CDR1 LNHDA and CDR2 SQIVND (reference sequence). This CDR3 comprises 13 residues. The trim removed 5 bases at V and 5 bases at J, leaving 4 bases unmatched. The CDR3: CASSARGPTEAFF. In nucleotides, the CDR3 is TGTGCCAGTAGTGCCAGGGGGCCGACTGAAGCTTTCTTT. The variable domain in full, completed from reference TRBV19 and TRBJ1-1, reads DGGITQSPKYLFRKEGQNVTLSCEQNLNHDAMYWYRQDPGQGLRLIYYSQIVNDFQKGDIAEGYSVSREKKESFPLTVTSAQKNPTAFYLCASSARGPTEAFFGQGTRLTVV.

This clone was counted once. The J gene is TRBJ1-4, the V gene TRBV6-6; TRBD1 is a possible D gene (6 bases). Trimming removed 7 bases from V and 4 bases from J, with 16 bases in between. This CDR3 region has 15 residues. Germline lookup yields CDR1 MNHNY and CDR2 SVGAGI (reference sequence). The CDR3 sequence: CASNSATGVNEKLFF. In DNA, the CDR3 is TGTGCCAGCAATTCCGCGACAGGCGTTAATGAAAAACTGTTTTTT.

In this sample, this clone turned up once. This sequence joins TRBV29-1 and TRBJ2-2; possibly TRBD1 for D (6 bases). With 3 bases removed from V and 7 bases from J, the gap between germline ends came to 18 bases. Germline CDR1 and CDR2: SQVTM and ANQGSEA. The CDR3 extends over 15 amino acids. The CDR3 DNA reads TGCAGCGTTGAGAATGGGGACATCAGTGGCGGGGAGCTGTTTTTT. Encoded protein: CSVENGDISGGELFF.

Turning to this clone: Additional DNA sequences in this sample encode the identical CDR3. The CDR3 DNA reads TGCGCCAGCAGCTTGGGGGTAGGGGAAAAACTGTTTTTT. Translating it yields CASSLGVGEKLFF. The chain recombines TRBV5-1 with TRBJ1-4, with D unresolved. Germline V gives CDR1 SGHRS, CDR2 YFSETQ. The length of the CDR3 is 13 residues. V was trimmed by 0 bases and J by 8 bases, leaving 8 bases between them.

The chain is built from TRBV14 and TRBJ2-3; maybe TRBD1 (6 bases). Trimming removed 1 base at V and 2 bases at J, with 10 bases between. CDR3 size: 15 residues. Germline CDR1 and CDR2: SGHDN and FVKESK. CDR3 amino acids: CASSQGAGATDTQYF. The CDR3 region has the DNA TGTGCCAGCAGCCAAGGGGCAGGGGCCACAGATACGCAGTATTTT.

With respect to this clone: Other DNA sequences from this sample encode an identical CDR3 as well. This chain joins TRBV18 and TRBJ2-2; TRBD1 matches at 7 bases. The CDR3 is 14 residues long. CDR1 KGHSH and CDR2 LQKENI come from the germline V gene. V lost 4 bases to trimming and J lost 2 bases; unmatched junction nucleotides: 1. The CDR3 reads CASSRDRNTGELFF. Written as DNA, the CDR3 is TGTGCCAGCTCACGGGACAGAAACACCGGGGAGCTGTTTTTT.

The chain has TRBV30 and TRBJ1-5; perhaps TRBD1 as D (6 bases). CDR3 length: 14 residues. Germline CDR1 reads GTSNPN; CDR2 reads SVGIG (reference sequence). V lost 1 base, J lost 1 base, and 8 bases lay in between. CDR3: CAWSGGRSNQPQHF. CDR3 sequence (DNA): TGTGCCTGGAGTGGGGGGCGAAGCAATCAGCCCCAGCATTTT.

The V gene is TRBV10-1, the J gene TRBJ1-5; no reliable D call. Trimming shortened V by 6 bases and J by 5 bases, and 11 bases separated the two germline ends. The CDR3 is 13 amino acids. Germline V gene lookup returns CDR1 WNHNN and CDR2 SYGVQD (reference sequence). The CDR3: CASSSTDDQPQHF. CDR3 DNA sequence: TGCGCCAGCAGCTCGACGGACGATCAGCCCCAGCATTTT.

The V call is TRBV7-2, the J call TRBJ1-3; D perhaps matches TRBD1 (6 bases). Per the germline V gene, CDR1 is SGHTA and CDR2 is FQGNSA. The germline V and J ends were trimmed by 2 bases and 4 bases, with 12 bases remaining between them. This CDR3 region has 15 residues. Here the CDR3 DNA reads TGTGCCAGCAGCTTAAACAGGGCCGCCGGAAACACCATATATTTT. Amino acids: CASSLNRAAGNTIYF.

The rearrangement uses TRBV5-6 and TRBJ1-2; weak D call: TRBD1 (5 bases). The germline V and J ends were trimmed by 4 bases and 4 bases, with 11 bases remaining between them. The germline V gene encodes CDR1 SGHDT and CDR2 YYEEEE. This CDR3 is built from 13 residues. The CDR3, as DNA: TGTGCCAGCAGCCCGGACGGGGCCTATGGCTACACCTTC. Its protein is CASSPDGAYGYTF.

V is TRBV3-1 (or the pseudogene TRBV3-2) and J is TRBJ2-2; no firm D call. The V and J ends lost 5 bases and 4 bases respectively, with 8 bases between them. Germline V CDR1 and CDR2: LGHDT, YNNKEL (reference sequence). The length of the CDR3 is 13 residues. The CDR3 DNA reads TGTGCCAGCAGCTTCGGTCCCACCGGGGAGCTGTTTTTT. Its protein is CASSFGPTGELFF.

The chain uses TRBV5-1 and TRBJ2-3; D uncertain. Germline V lookup: CDR1 SGHRS, CDR2 YFSETQ. With 6 bases removed from V and 4 bases from J, the gap between germline ends came to 18 bases. This CDR3 is 15 amino acids long. DNA for the CDR3: TGCGCCAGCAACCCGCTGCGTGGCGCGCCAGATACGCAGTATTTT. The encoded protein is CASNPLRGAPDTQYF.

This chain joins TRBV5-1 and TRBJ1-1, with D unclear. V gave up 4 bases and J gave up 4 bases, with 11 bases separating them. Germline loops: CDR1 SGHRS, CDR2 YFSETQ. This CDR3 is built from 13 residues. This CDR3 is CASSLSDGTEAFF. DNA for the CDR3: TGCGCCAGCAGCCTCAGCGATGGCACTGAAGCTTTCTTT.

The chain is built from TRBV25-1 and TRBJ2-7, with D possibly TRBD1 on 5 matching bases. The CDR3 has 14 amino acids. The germline CDR1 and CDR2 sequences are MGHDK and SYGVNS. Trimming removed 1 base from V and 4 bases from J, with 11 bases in between. The CDR3 nucleotides are TGTGCCAGCAGTGAATGGGGCACCTCTTACGAGCAGTACTTC. Protein sequence: CASSEWGTSYEQYF.

The chain employs TRBV28 and TRBJ2-5; D might be TRBD1 or TRBD2, each matching 5 bases. Germline CDR1 and CDR2: MDHEN and SYDVKM. V gave up 6 bases and J gave up 5 bases, with 16 bases separating them. This CDR3 comprises 14 residues. The CDR3 loop reads CASRTSGAPETQYF. In DNA form, the CDR3 reads TGTGCCAGCAGAACCTCCGGGGCGCCCGAGACCCAGTACTTC.